This TCR beta chain was obtained from a study of blood T cell repertoires in COVID-19 (dated by TCRdb to 2018 to 2021). Background on the whole study: Collaborator samples came from the United States, Italy and Spain and covered acute and convalescent phases of COVID-19. The material from the prospective study consisted of cDNA or gDNA derived from T cells, B-cell-depleted T cells, or PBMCs. The samples were drawn from the first 160 participants of the ongoing ImmuneRACE study and from 950 to 1,500 subjects provided by 6 global collaborators. The sample metadata nearly always contained a de-identified subject ID, COVID-19 status, age in years and sex. The repertoires were released in a freely available public database intended as a resource for research on the immune response to SARS-CoV-2. Deeply sampled blood TCRbeta repertoires from subjects exposed to, actively infected with, or recovered from COVID-19 were included in the dataset. Where available, HLA class I and class II types were taken from metadata supplied by the sample provider and were not determined by assay-based typing. What the research found in general, with its limitations: Clinical and demographic metadata were provided uncurated, with the amount varying by source and participant.

For this clone: Its specific antigen is unknown. No much larger clonotype is one base removed from it; base qualities were not supplied.

TCRbeta CDR3 regions were amplified from genomic DNA by means of the immunoSEQ Assay, a bias-controlled multiplex PCR. Turning to the authors' computational methods: The number of nucleated cells in each sample was estimated from the amplification of reference gene primers within the assay. To quantify the absolute abundance of each unique TCRbeta CDR3 rearrangement, sequence reads were collapsed and filtered. For each sample, productive Simpson clonality was calculated as the square root of Simpson's diversity index over productive rearrangements. TCRdb obtained this table from immuneACCESS and retained in-frame rearrangements with V and J assigned. These tables miss some clones; where compared with another copy, unresolved V genes account for less than half of the shortfall, and the remainder is unexplained. From that table come the V and J calls and clone size; the DNA was used to work out D and trimming. This sample comprises about 330,000 clones, approximately 88% of them detected only once. The top ten clonotypes cover roughly 4% of the sample.

Collaborating institutions collected whole blood in K2EDTA tubes following their own protocols. For TCRbeta analysis, collaborators shipped samples as frozen whole blood, isolated PBMCs, or DNA extracted from either of those sample types. For CDR1 and CDR2, the germline V gene lists MGHRA and YSYEKL. The V end gives up 4 bases and the J end 14 bases, leaving 7 bases in the junction not matched to a gene. Counted from cysteine to phenylalanine, this CDR3 has 12 amino acids. Only the CDR3 region is kept as DNA, spanning 36 bases read in frame from base 1. The source is a woman aged 50 to 60 with active or convalescent COVID-19. The rearranged segments are TRBV4-1 and TRBJ2-1; TRBD1 fits 8 bases in the junction. The sequenced sample was peripheral blood. Here is the DNA: TGCGCCAGCAGCCTCACCCAGGGGGCCGAGTTCTTC. It translates as CASSLTQGAEFF.